Listed below are T cell receptor beta chains from one sample, sequenced in a study of T cell repertoires in cytomegalovirus infection. MiXCR was run by TCRdb on the reads, yielding one entry per CDR3 protein. The table includes 750,000 to 900,000 distinct CDR3 sequences, around 29% detected once. Their antigens are not known. Sequencing used cultured CD8+ T cells from PBMCs, obtained from culture after CMV antigen stimulation. These receptors originate from a human donor in good health (CMV status not recorded). Some clones in this sample may be carry-over from other donors' samples. Both conserved end residues are part of each CDR3. The D gene is left open where the match is weak. Expanded clones are given a class, and other clones once, few, many or no size at all.

d_gene	j_gene	abundance	v_gene	CDR3nt	CDR3aa
.	TRBJ1-2	.	TRBV19	TGTGCCAGCGAAAGTTTGCCTTATGGCTACACCTTC	CASESLPYGYTF
.	TRBJ1-1	few	TRBV28	TGTGCCAGCAGTTTACAGATAGAGAACACTGAAGCTTTCTTT	CASSLQIENTEAFF
.	TRBJ2-1	many	TRBV4-1	TGCGCCAGCAGCCAGTGGGACCGGGACAATGAGCAGTTCTTC	CASSQWDRDNEQFF
TRBD2	TRBJ2-1	.	TRBV19	TGTGCCAGTACTGTGGGCGGGGGGGACAATGAGCAGTTCTTC	CASTVGGGDNEQFF
TRBD1	TRBJ1-5	.	TRBV10-3	TGTGCCATCAGTGAAACAGGGGGTAATCAGCCCCAGCATTTT	CAISETGGNQPQHF
.	TRBJ1-3	many	TRBV11-2	TGTGCCAGCAGCTTGACTGACGGCGGAAACACCATATATTTT	CASSLTDGGNTIYF
TRBD2	TRBJ2-5	.	TRBV28	TGTGCCAGCAGTTTATTCGCGACACTAGCGGGGGATCAAGAGACCCAGTACTTC	CASSLFATLAGDQETQYF
.	TRBJ2-1	.	TRBV15	TGTGCCACCAGCAGAGACCCCGAATCGCAGTTCTTC	CATSRDPESQFF
TRBD1	TRBJ1-5	.	TRBV6-2/TRBV6-3	TGTGCCAGCAGCTGGGCCGGGACCCAGGGGGGCGACAATCAGCCCCAGCATTTT	CASSWAGTQGGDNQPQHF
.	TRBJ1-1	.	TRBV20-1	TGCAGTGCTAGAGGGCAGGGGAATGAAGCTTTCTTT	CSARGQGNEAFF
.	TRBJ2-1	.	TRBV6-5	TGTGCCAGCAGTTACACGGGGCGGATTAGCTCCTACAATGAGCAGTTCTTC	CASSYTGRISSYNEQFF
.	TRBJ1-2	few	TRBV28	TGTGCCAGCAGCTCCGGGGGCCAGTGGGTCTATGGCTACACCTTC	CASSSGGQWVYGYTF
.	TRBJ2-2	.	TRBV19	TGTGCCAGTAGTATTTCCGGCACCGGGGAGCTGTTTTTT	CASSISGTGELFF
TRBD2	TRBJ2-1	.	TRBV27	TGTGCCAGCACCTACGGGACTAGCGGGGCCAATGAGCAGTTCTTC	CASTYGTSGANEQFF
.	TRBJ2-3	few	TRBV4-1	TGCGCCAGCAGCCAAGTGCGGGCACACACAGATACGCAGTATTTT	CASSQVRAHTDTQYF
.	TRBJ2-6	.	TRBV6-1	TGTGCCAGCAGTGGTCGGGACTTCTCCTCTGGGGCCAACGTCCTGACTTTC	CASSGRDFSSGANVLTF